The TCR beta chain described here comes from a study of T cell changes during pregnancy in multiple sclerosis. Produced via immunoSEQ multiplex PCR; TCRdb's table is partial and in-frame only. The profile covers tens of thousands of clones, with more than 80% appearing a single time and 0.67% taken by the ten largest. The length of the CDR3 is 15 residues. J lost 0 bases, V lost 4 bases, and 5 bases had no gene match. Per germline, CDR1 SGHNT and CDR2 YYREEE (reference sequence). This clone was found a few times. This chain joins TRBV5-4 and TRBJ1-1; TRBD1 matches 8 bases. The specimen was CD4+ T cells from peripheral blood mononuclear cells, collected in the third trimester of pregnancy. This receptor was taken from a female donor in good health, enrolled as a control in a pregnancy study. CDR3 nucleotide sequence: TGTGCCAGCAGCCCTAGGACAGGGCTGAACACTGAAGCTTTCTTT. It codes for CASSPRTGLNTEAFF.